A single T cell receptor (beta chain) is shown here with its context. Data came from immunoSEQ multiplex PCR; TCRdb stores just in-frame clones and leaves some out. The table records hundreds of thousands of clones, 82% of them present only once. This sample was taken from a study of blood T cell repertoires in COVID-19. For the study at large: From T cells, B-cell-depleted T cells, or PBMCs came the material, which was cDNA or gDNA.

This clonotype originated in an elderly woman with acute or convalescent COVID-19. The sequenced sample consisted of peripheral blood.

CDR3 sequence: CASRDAGTGKVEAFF. CDR3 nucleotides: TGTGCCAGCAGGGACGCCGGGACAGGGAAAGTTGAAGCTTTCTTT. The chain is built from TRBV6-5 and TRBJ1-1; 9 bases align to TRBD1. Germline V gene sequence: CDR1 MNHEY, CDR2 SVGAGI. The CDR3 contains 15 residues. The V gene end was trimmed by 6 bases and the J gene end by 7 bases; junction bases not matched to a gene: 12.